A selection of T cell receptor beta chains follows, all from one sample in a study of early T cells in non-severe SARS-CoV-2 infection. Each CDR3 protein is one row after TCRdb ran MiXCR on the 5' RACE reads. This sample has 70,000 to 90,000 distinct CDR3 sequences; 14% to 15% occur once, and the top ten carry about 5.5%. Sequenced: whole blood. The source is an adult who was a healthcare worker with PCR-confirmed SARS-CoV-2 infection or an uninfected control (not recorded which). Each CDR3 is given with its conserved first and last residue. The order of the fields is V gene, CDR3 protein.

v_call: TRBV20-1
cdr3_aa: CSASRFGQIYNEQFF

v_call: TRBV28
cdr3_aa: CASSPQNSNQPQHF

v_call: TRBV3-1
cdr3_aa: CASSQDGHTNSPLHF

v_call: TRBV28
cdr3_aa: CASSVQQISGNTIYF

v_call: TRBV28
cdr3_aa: CASSFRIRDQTYEQYF

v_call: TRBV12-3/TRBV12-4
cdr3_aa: CASSLNPRAGTQYF

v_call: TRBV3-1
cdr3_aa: CASSQGQESPETQYF

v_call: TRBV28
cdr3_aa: CASSMYQPQHF

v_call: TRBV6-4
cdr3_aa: CASSELAGNTGELFF

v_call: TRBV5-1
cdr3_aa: CASSLSGPATYNEQFF

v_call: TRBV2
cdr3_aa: CASRPTSVPTDTQYF

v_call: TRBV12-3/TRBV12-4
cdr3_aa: CASSWTGAGNTIYF

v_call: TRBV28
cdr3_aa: CASSPSGRNTGELFF

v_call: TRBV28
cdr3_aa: CASRVSPGNTIYF

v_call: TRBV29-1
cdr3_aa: CSFRDGGQGDTQYF

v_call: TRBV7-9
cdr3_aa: CASSPTTDQPQHF

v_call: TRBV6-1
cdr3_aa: CASSGQVEKLFF